Shown below are 18 T cell receptor beta chains from a single sample sequenced in a study of T cell changes during pregnancy in multiple sclerosis. TCRdb keeps only in-frame clones here, not all; method: immunoSEQ multiplex PCR. The sample has 30,000 to 45,000 clones, approximately 92% seen once. Sequenced sample: PBMCs (not recorded whether the cells were cultured). The receptors stem from a female donor with multiple sclerosis, enrolled in a pregnancy study.

The chain carries TRBV6-1 and TRBJ1-4; the D gene is possibly TRBD1 (6 bases). CDR1 and CDR2 from the germline V gene are MNHNS and SASEGT. The V gene lost 6 bases and the J gene lost 7 bases, with 15 bases spanning the gap. The CDR3 covers 14 residues. DNA for the CDR3: TGTGCCAGCAGCCCGGGCAGGGGAGGTGAAAAACTGTTTTTT. Protein: CASSPGRGGEKLFF.

Concerning this clone: One end of the junction varies from germline; a read error may be responsible. The chain carries TRBV7-9 and TRBJ2-7; weak D call: TRBD1 (5 bases). This CDR3 region has 13 residues. The germline V gene has CDR1 SEHNR and CDR2 FQNEAQ (reference sequence). CDR3: CASSFQGSDEQYF. CDR3 nucleotides: TGTGCCAGCAGCTTCCAGGGCTCCGACGAGCAGTACTTC.

The chain has TRBV6-4 and TRBJ2-7; 8 positions agree with TRBD1. The CDR3 loop spans 15 amino acids. J was trimmed by 1 base and V by 6 bases; bases with no gene match: 8. CDR1 and CDR2 (germline): MRHNA, SNTAGT. CDR3 nucleotides: TGTGCCAGCAGACAGGGGGAAACCATTTCCTACGAGCAGTACTTC. This gives the protein CASRQGETISYEQYF.

The rearrangement links TRBV29-1 to TRBJ2-7, with TRBD1 identical over 7 bases. Unmatched junction bases numbered 7, after V lost 2 bases and J lost 3 bases. This CDR3 is 14 amino acids long. Germline-derived CDR1 and CDR2 are SQVTM and ANQGSEA. CDR3 protein: CSVESPGTDYEQYF. The CDR3 nucleotides are TGCAGCGTTGAAAGCCCTGGGACAGACTACGAGCAGTACTTC.

The chain couples TRBV18 to TRBJ1-1; D unclear. Germline loops: CDR1 KGHSH, CDR2 LQKENI. The ends were cut back, 6 bases at V and 8 bases at J, with 7 bases in the middle. The CDR3 is made up of 10 amino acids. Here the CDR3 reads CASSDGEAFF. CDR3 coding DNA: TGTGCCAGCTCGGACGGCGAAGCTTTCTTT.

The chain uses TRBV7-9 and TRBJ2-7, with TRBD2 identical over 10 bases. This CDR3 comprises 15 residues. Looked up from germline, CDR1 is SEHNR and CDR2 is FQNEAQ (reference sequence). V lost 5 bases, J lost 2 bases, and 6 bases stayed unmatched. CDR3 amino acids: CASSLSGRFTYEQYF. CDR3 nucleotide sequence: TGTGCCAGCAGCCTTAGCGGGAGGTTCACCTACGAGCAGTACTTC.

The chain links TRBV7-7 to TRBJ2-1; a possible D gene is TRBD2 (5 bases). Trimming pared 1 base from V and 7 bases from J, leaving 8 bases between. The CDR3 contains 13 residues. The germline V gene has CDR1 SSHAT and CDR2 FNYEAQ (reference sequence). CDR3 in amino acids: CASSLGTDNEQFF. The DNA of the CDR3 is TGTGCCAGCAGCTTAGGGACTGATAATGAGCAGTTCTTC.

This clone was detected once. The chain has TRBV6-6 and TRBJ2-7; the match to TRBD1 covers 7 bases. Trimming removed 6 bases from V and 5 bases from J; junction bases left unmatched: 10. The CDR3 has 14 amino acids. The germline V gene encodes CDR1 MNHNY and CDR2 SVGAGI (reference sequence). The CDR3 DNA reads as TGTGCCAGCAGCCTAACAGGGGAGATGGACGAGCAGTACTTC. This translates into CASSLTGEMDEQYF.

The rearrangement uses TRBV7-9 and TRBJ2-7, with TRBD2 matching 7 bases. V trimming: 5 bases; J trimming: 3 bases; junction bases outside the gene matches: 10. The CDR3 spans 15 residues. Germline V CDR1 and CDR2: SEHNR, FQNEAQ (reference sequence). CDR3 loop: CASSPRQSGIYEQYF. The CDR3 nucleotides read TGTGCCAGCAGCCCCCGCCAGAGCGGGATCTACGAGCAGTACTTC.

The V call is TRBV28, the J call TRBJ1-5, with no clear D. This CDR3 region has 12 residues. The V end lost 5 bases, the J end lost 8 bases, and 10 bases lay between the germline ends. Germline V gene sequence: CDR1 MDHEN, CDR2 SYDVKM. CDR3 coding DNA: TGTGCCAGCAGTCCACCTGGGGAGCCCCAGCATTTT. Amino acids: CASSPPGEPQHF.

The chain combines TRBV4-1 with TRBJ1-3, with 7 positions matching TRBD1. CDR1 MGHRA and CDR2 YSYEKL come from the germline V gene. V shed 0 bases and J 7 bases; nucleotides not matched to a gene: 3. The CDR3 length is 14 residues. The CDR3 sequence is CASSQEGQPNTIYF. CDR3 coding DNA: TGCGCCAGCAGCCAAGAGGGACAGCCGAACACCATATATTTT.

This chain joins TRBV2 and TRBJ2-3, with no clear D. V lost 6 bases to trimming and J lost 1 base, with 5 bases between them. Germline V gene data show CDR1 as SNHLY and CDR2 as FYNNEI. This CDR3 spans 12 amino acids. For the CDR3, the DNA is TGTGCCAGCAGGGTTCGCACAGATACGCAGTATTTT. It codes for CASRVRTDTQYF.

This chain links TRBV28 with TRBJ2-3, with D maybe TRBD1 (6 bases). Trimming stripped 0 bases from V and 0 bases from J, with 16 bases between. Germline V CDR1 and CDR2: MDHEN, SYDVKM. The CDR3 spans 18 residues. CDR3 residues: CASSLWATGQVSTDTQYF. CDR3 DNA: TGTGCCAGCAGTTTATGGGCCACAGGGCAGGTTAGCACAGATACGCAGTATTTT.

V and J are TRBV19 and TRBJ2-3; D is possibly TRBD2 (5 bases). V was shortened by 3 bases and J by 14 bases, with 12 bases between the two germline ends. The germline gives CDR1 LNHDA, CDR2 SQIVND (reference sequence). The CDR3 has 11 residues. In DNA form, the CDR3 reads TGTGCCAGTAGTATCGGGGTCATTTGGTATTTT. It translates to CASSIGVIWYF.

V usage is TRBV28 and J usage is TRBJ2-1; D unclear. The V gene lost 7 bases and the J gene lost 4 bases, with 11 bases spanning the gap. Germline V gene sequence: CDR1 MDHEN, CDR2 SYDVKM. This CDR3 region has 13 residues. CDR3 sequence reads: CASKGSAYNEQFF. In nucleotides, the CDR3 is TGTGCCAGCAAAGGCTCGGCTTACAATGAGCAGTTCTTC.

The rearrangement links TRBV7-9 to TRBJ2-7; possible D gene TRBD1, 6 bases. Per germline, CDR1 SEHNR and CDR2 FQNEAQ (reference sequence). V was pared by 3 bases and J by 0 bases, with 9 bases between. The CDR3 runs 14 residues. The CDR3: CASSLGQSSYEQYF. The CDR3, as DNA: TGTGCCAGCAGCTTGGGACAAAGCTCCTACGAGCAGTACTTC.

V is TRBV7-2 and J is TRBJ1-1; D ambiguous. The V and J ends lost 0 bases and 5 bases respectively, with 4 bases between them. The CDR3 covers 12 residues. Germline V gene lookup returns CDR1 SGHTA and CDR2 FQGNSA. This CDR3 is CASSLAGTEAFF. CDR3 in DNA: TGTGCCAGCAGCTTAGCTGGGACTGAAGCTTTCTTT.

This chain uses TRBV30 with TRBJ2-5; D is unresolved. Germline CDR1 GTSNPN, CDR2 SVGIG (reference sequence). This CDR3 has 12 amino acids. The V and J ends lost 7 bases and 1 base respectively, with 10 bases between them. The CDR3 DNA follows: TGTGCCTTATTTAGACTCCAAGAGACCCAGTACTTC. Amino acid sequence: CALFRLQETQYF. Based on the CDR3 plus reference TRBV30 and TRBJ2-5, the full variable domain is SQTIHQWPATLVQPVGSPLSLECTVEGTSNPNLYWYRQAAGRGLQLLFYSVGIGQISSEVPQNLSASRPQDRQFILSSKKLLLSDSGFYLCALFRLQETQYFGPGTRLLVL.